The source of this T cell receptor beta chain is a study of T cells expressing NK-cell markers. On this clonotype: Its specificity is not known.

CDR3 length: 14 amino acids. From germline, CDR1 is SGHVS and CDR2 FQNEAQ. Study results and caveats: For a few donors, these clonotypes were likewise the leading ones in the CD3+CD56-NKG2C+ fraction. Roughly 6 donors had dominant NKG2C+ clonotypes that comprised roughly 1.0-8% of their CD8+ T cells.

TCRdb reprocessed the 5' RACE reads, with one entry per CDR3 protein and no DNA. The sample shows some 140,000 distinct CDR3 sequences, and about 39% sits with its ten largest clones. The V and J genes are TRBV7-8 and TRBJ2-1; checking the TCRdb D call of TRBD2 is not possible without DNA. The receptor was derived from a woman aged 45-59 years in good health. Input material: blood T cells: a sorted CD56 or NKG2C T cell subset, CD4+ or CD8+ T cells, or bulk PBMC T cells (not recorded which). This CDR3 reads CASRPQGGENEQFF.